A single sample gave rise to the 11 T cell receptor beta chains below, sequenced in a study. The assay was immunoSEQ multiplex PCR, and TCRdb's table has in-frame clones only and misses some. This sample has about 68,000 clones, with about 93% found just once. Sequencing input: PBMCs. The receptors originated from a man aged 35-49 years with rheumatoid arthritis.

The rearrangement joins TRBV5-4 to TRBJ2-7, with TRBD1 matching over 9 bases. Germline values: CDR1 SGHNT, CDR2 YYREEE (reference sequence). This CDR3 spans 15 amino acids. V shed 1 base, J shed 6 bases, and the junction held 8 bases outside the gene matches. DNA of the CDR3: TGTGCCAGCAGCTTGCCGGAGGGACAGGGTCTCGAGCAGTACTTC. Translated, it gives CASSLPEGQGLEQYF.

V and J are TRBV30 and TRBJ2-7; D is unclear. Trimming cost V 0 bases and J 0 bases, with 6 bases left between them. The germline V gene encodes CDR1 GTSNPN and CDR2 SVGIG (reference sequence). The CDR3 has 13 residues. CDR3 sequence: CAWSVSGSYEQYF. CDR3 DNA sequence: TGTGCCTGGAGTGTCTCCGGCTCCTACGAGCAGTACTTC.

V is TRBV19 and J is TRBJ2-1; 9 nucleotides align to TRBD2. The ends lost 5 bases at V and 2 bases at J; junction bases unmatched: 4. This CDR3 comprises 15 residues. Germline V gives CDR1 LNHDA, CDR2 SQIVND (reference sequence). CDR3 DNA: TGTGCCAGTAGTGAAGGGACTAGCCCCTACAATGAGCAGTTCTTC. The encoded protein is CASSEGTSPYNEQFF.

The V call is TRBV15, the J call TRBJ1-5; 10 bases fit TRBD1. The CDR3 has 18 amino acids. Germline V lookup: CDR1 LNHNV, CDR2 YYDKDF (reference sequence). J was trimmed by 3 bases and V by 5 bases; bases with no gene match: 13. In nucleotides, the CDR3 is TGTGCCACCAGCCTACAGATACCGGGACAGGGGTTCAATCAGCCCCAGCATTTT. It translates to CATSLQIPGQGFNQPQHF.

This sequence joins TRBV7-6 and TRBJ2-3; possibly TRBD2 for D (6 bases). The CDR3 loop spans 16 amino acids. Trimming pared 5 bases from V and 1 base from J, leaving 16 bases between. From germline, CDR1 is SGHVS and CDR2 FNYEAQ. For the CDR3, the DNA is TGTGCCAGCAGCCTATTAGCGGAAGGGGGCACAGATACGCAGTATTTT. Translating it yields CASSLLAEGGTDTQYF.

The chain has TRBV30 and TRBJ1-6; TRBD1 matches at 7 bases. CDR3 size: 13 residues. Germline V CDR1 and CDR2: GTSNPN, SVGIG (reference sequence). With V trimmed by 3 bases and J by 7 bases, 3 bases remained unmatched. CDR3: CAWSPGQNSPLHF. Written as DNA, the CDR3 is TGTGCCTGGAGCCCGGGACAGAATTCACCCCTCCACTTT. Complete variable domain (other parts from reference TRBV30 and TRBJ1-6): SQTIHQWPATLVQPVGSPLSLECTVEGTSNPNLYWYRQAAGRGLQLLFYSVGIGQISSEVPQNLSASRPQDRQFILSSKKLLLSDSGFYLCAWSPGQNSPLHFGNGTRLTVT.

V gene TRBV9 combines with J gene TRBJ2-2; D tentatively reads TRBD1 or TRBD2 (5 bases each). CDR3 size: 13 residues. Trimming took off 3 bases at V and 4 bases at J, with 7 bases between the two ends. Per the germline V gene, CDR1 is SGDLS and CDR2 is YYNGEE. CDR3 region: CASSAGLTGELFF. For the CDR3, the DNA is TGTGCCAGCAGCGCGGGGCTCACCGGGGAGCTGTTTTTT.

This clone was picked up a small number of times. CDR3 amino acids: CASSEVEVGNYGYTF. The CDR3 DNA reads TGTGCCAGCAGTGAAGTAGAGGTAGGCAACTATGGCTACACCTTC. The chain links TRBV6-1 to TRBJ1-2; D unresolved. The CDR3 extends over 15 amino acids. Germline V gene lookup returns CDR1 MNHNS and CDR2 SASEGT. Trimming took off 1 base at V and 2 bases at J, with 11 bases between the two ends.

The chain combines TRBV25-1 with TRBJ1-2; a weak D match, TRBD1 (5 bases). V shed 3 bases and J shed 3 bases, with 11 bases lying between them. Germline-derived CDR1 and CDR2 are MGHDK and SYGVNS. CDR3 length equals 14 residues. This CDR3 reads CASSDLGGDYGYTF. CDR3 DNA: TGTGCCAGCAGTGACCTGGGGGGGGACTATGGCTACACCTTC.

The rearrangement uses TRBV19 and TRBJ1-5, with 8 bases that match TRBD1. Germline assignment: CDR1 LNHDA and CDR2 SQIVND (reference sequence). The CDR3 runs to 14 residues. The junction had 4 bases not matched to a gene; V was cut back by 7 bases and J by 2 bases. Here the CDR3 DNA reads TGTGCCAGTACCCCGGGACAGGGCAATCAGCCCCAGCATTTT. It encodes CASTPGQGNQPQHF. Filled out from reference TRBV19 and TRBJ1-5, the complete variable domain reads DGGITQSPKYLFRKEGQNVTLSCEQNLNHDAMYWYRQDPGQGLRLIYYSQIVNDFQKGDIAEGYSVSREKKESFPLTVTSAQKNPTAFYLCASTPGQGNQPQHFGDGTRLSIL.

The chain is built from TRBV6-5 and TRBJ2-7; D possibly corresponds to TRBD2 (7 bases). Germline V gene sequence: CDR1 MNHEY, CDR2 SVGAGI. The V gene lost 7 bases and the J gene lost 5 bases, with 18 bases spanning the gap. The CDR3 consists of 14 residues. CDR3 protein: CASTLGGAHHEQYF. Here the CDR3 DNA reads TGTGCCAGCACCCTAGGGGGGGCGCACCACGAGCAGTACTTC.